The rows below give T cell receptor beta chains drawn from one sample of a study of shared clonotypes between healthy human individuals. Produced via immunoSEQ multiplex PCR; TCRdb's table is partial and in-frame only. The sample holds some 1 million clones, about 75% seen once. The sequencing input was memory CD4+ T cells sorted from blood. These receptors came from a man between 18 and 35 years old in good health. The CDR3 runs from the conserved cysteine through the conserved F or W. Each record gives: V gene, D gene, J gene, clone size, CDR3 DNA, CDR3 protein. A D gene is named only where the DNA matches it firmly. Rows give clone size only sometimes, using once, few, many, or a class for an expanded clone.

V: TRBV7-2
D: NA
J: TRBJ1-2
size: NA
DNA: TGTGCCAGCAGCTTAAGCCGGGGCTACACCTTC
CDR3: CASSLSRGYTF

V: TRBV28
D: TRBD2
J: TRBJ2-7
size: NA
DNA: TGTGCCAGCAGCTTTAGCGGGGGGTTACGTGGAGAGCAGTACTTC
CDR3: CASSFSGGLRGEQYF

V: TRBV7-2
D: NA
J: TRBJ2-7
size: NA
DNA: TGTGCCAGCAGCCCCGCCGGGCAGCCGTACGAGCAGTACTTC
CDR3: CASSPAGQPYEQYF

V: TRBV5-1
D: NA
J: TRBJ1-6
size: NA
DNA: TGCGCCAGCAGCTTGAGACAGACAGGTTCTTCACCCCTCCACTTT
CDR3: CASSLRQTGSSPLHF

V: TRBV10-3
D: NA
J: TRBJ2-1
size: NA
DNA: TGTGCCATCAGTGAGGCGACCCAGCAGTTCTTC
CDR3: CAISEATQQFF

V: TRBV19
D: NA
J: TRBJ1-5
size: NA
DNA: TGTGCCAGTAGTATTTGGGCACGTAGCAATCAGCCCCAGCATTTT
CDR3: CASSIWARSNQPQHF

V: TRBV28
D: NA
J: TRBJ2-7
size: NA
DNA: TGTGCCAGCAGTTTCGCCGGGTCCTACGAGCAGTACTTC
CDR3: CASSFAGSYEQYF

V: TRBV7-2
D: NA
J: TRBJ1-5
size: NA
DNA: TGTGCCAGCAGCTTAGTTCATAGCAATCAGCCCCAGCATTTT
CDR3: CASSLVHSNQPQHF

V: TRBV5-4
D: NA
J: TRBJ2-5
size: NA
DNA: TGTGCCAGCAGCCCCGGGACGGAGTCACAAGAGACCCAGTACTTC
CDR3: CASSPGTESQETQYF

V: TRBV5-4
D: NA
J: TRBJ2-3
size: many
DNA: TGTGCCAGCAGCTTGGCCATGGTAGTAGGCTCAGATACGCAGTATTTT
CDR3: CASSLAMVVGSDTQYF

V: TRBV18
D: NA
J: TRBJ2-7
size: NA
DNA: TGTGCCAGCTCACCATCCGGCAACGGGTCCCCCTACGAGCAGTACTTC
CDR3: CASSPSGNGSPYEQYF

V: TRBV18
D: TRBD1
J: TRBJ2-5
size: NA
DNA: TGTGCCAGCGCCGGGACAGGCCCCCAAGAGACCCAGTACTTC
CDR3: CASAGTGPQETQYF

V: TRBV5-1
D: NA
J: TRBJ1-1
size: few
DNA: TGCGCCAGCAGCTCCGGACGGGACAAGATGAACACTGAAGCTTTCTTT
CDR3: CASSSGRDKMNTEAFF

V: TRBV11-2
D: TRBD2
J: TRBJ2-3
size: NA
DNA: TGTGCCAGCAGCTTAGATCGGGGGGGTCGCACAGATACGCAGTATTTT
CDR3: CASSLDRGGRTDTQYF

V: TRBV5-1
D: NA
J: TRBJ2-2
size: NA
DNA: TGCGCCAGCAGCTTAGATCCAGGGTCCACCGGGGAGCTGTTTTTT
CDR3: CASSLDPGSTGELFF

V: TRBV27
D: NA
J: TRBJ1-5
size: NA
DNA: TGTGCCAGCAGCCCAATGACCTGGGCAGGACGCAATCAGCCCCAGCATTTT
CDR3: CASSPMTWAGRNQPQHF

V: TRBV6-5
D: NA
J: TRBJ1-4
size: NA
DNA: TGTGCCAGCAGGGGGAGAGATGCAACTAATGAAAAACTGTTTTTT
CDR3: CASRGRDATNEKLFF

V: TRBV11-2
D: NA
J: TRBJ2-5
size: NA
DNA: TGTGCCAGCAGCCCAGTAGGGGGGAAGGGAGAGACCCAGTACTTC
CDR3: CASSPVGGKGETQYF

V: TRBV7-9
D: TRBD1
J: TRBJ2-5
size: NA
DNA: TGTGCCAGCAGCTTAGGGCAGGGGGCGGCAGAGACCCAGTACTTC
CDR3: CASSLGQGAAETQYF

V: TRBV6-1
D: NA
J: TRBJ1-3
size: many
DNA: TGTGCCAGCAGTGGCTTAGAACAAAGCTCTGGAAACACCATATATTTT
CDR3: CASSGLEQSSGNTIYF

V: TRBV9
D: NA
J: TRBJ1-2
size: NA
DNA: TGTGCCAGCAGCGTAGATGAGGGGAGGGGTTATGGCTACACCTTC
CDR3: CASSVDEGRGYGYTF

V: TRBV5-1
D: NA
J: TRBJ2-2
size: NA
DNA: TGCGCCAGCAAGGGACCTATCGCGAACACCGGGGAGCTGTTTTTT
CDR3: CASKGPIANTGELFF

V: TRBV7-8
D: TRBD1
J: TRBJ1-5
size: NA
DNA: TGTGCCAGCAGCTTATTGACAGGGGGTCAGCCCCAGCATTTT
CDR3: CASSLLTGGQPQHF

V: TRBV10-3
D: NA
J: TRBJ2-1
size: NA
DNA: TGTGCCATCAGTGATGGACAGACCAATGAGCAGTTCTTC
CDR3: CAISDGQTNEQFF

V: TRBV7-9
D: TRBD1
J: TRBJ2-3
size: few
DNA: TGTGCCAGCAGCTGGGGACAGGGCCCTGGGGATACGCAGTATTTT
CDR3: CASSWGQGPGDTQYF

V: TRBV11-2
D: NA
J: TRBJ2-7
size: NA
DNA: TGTGCCAGCAGCTTAGCTTCAGATGGGTCCTACGAGCAGTACTTC
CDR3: CASSLASDGSYEQYF

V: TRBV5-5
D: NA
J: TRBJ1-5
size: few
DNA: TGTGCCAGCAGCCCCCTATCGGGGGGCAATCAGCCCCAGCATTTT
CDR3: CASSPLSGGNQPQHF

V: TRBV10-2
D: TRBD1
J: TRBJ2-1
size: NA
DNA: TGCGCCAGCGGGGACAGGGGAACCGATGAGCAGTTCTTC
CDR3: CASGDRGTDEQFF

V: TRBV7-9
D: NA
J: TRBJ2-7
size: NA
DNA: TGTGCCAGCAGCTTTAGCACGGAGCGCCGGCGCTCCTACGAGCAGTACTTC
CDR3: CASSFSTERRRSYEQYF

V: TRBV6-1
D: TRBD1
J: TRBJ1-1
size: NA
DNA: TGTGCCAGCACGGACAGGGGTCCTGAAGCTTTCTTT
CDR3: CASTDRGPEAFF

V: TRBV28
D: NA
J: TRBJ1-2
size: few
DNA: TGTGCCAGCAGTTCGCGAGCTGCCGGGCAACCCTATGGCTACACCTTC
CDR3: CASSSRAAGQPYGYTF

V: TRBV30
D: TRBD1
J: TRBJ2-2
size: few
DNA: TGTGCCTCACCGGGACAGGGGAACACCGGGGAGCTGTTTTTT
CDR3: CASPGQGNTGELFF

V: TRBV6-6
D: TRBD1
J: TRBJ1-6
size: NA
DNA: TGTGCCAGCAGCCGAGGGGGCGGGGGTTCACCCCTCCACTTT
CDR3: CASSRGGGGSPLHF

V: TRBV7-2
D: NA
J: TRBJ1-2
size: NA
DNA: TGTGCCAGCAGCTTAGATGGGCCTAGGGGCTACACCTTC
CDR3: CASSLDGPRGYTF

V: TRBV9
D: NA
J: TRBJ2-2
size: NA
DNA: TGTGCCAGCAGCGTAGGGGGGTCCCTCACCGGGGAGCTGTTTTTT
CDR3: CASSVGGSLTGELFF

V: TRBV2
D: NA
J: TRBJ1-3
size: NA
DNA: TGTGCCAGCACCGAGGGGGGAAACACCATATATTTT
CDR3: CASTEGGNTIYF

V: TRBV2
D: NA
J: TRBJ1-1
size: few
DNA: TGTGCCAGCAGGGGACGGGACACTGAAGCTTTCTTT
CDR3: CASRGRDTEAFF

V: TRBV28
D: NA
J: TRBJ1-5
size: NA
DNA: TGTGCCAGCAGCCCCCCCGGGGGATCGGGCAATCAGCCCCAGCATTTT
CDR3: CASSPPGGSGNQPQHF

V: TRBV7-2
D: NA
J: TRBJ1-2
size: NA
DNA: TGTGCCAGCAGCTTGGGTATTCGAAACTATGGCTACACCTTC
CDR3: CASSLGIRNYGYTF

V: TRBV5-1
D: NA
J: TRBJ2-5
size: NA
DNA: TGCGCCAGCAGCTTGCAGGGAATCCAAGAGACCCAGTACTTC
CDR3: CASSLQGIQETQYF

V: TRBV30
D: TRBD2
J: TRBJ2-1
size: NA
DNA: TGTGCCTGGACTCCCGGGACTAGCGGCTACAATGAGCAGTTCTTC
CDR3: CAWTPGTSGYNEQFF

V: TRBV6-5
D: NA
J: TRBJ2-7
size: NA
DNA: TGTGCCAGCAGGATAGCCCACGAGCAGTACTTC
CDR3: CASRIAHEQYF

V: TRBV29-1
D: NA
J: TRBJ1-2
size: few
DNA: TGCAGCGTTGAATCCCCGGCGGGCTACACCTTC
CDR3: CSVESPAGYTF

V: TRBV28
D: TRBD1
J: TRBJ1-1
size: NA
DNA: TGTGCCAGCAGTCTACTCACAGGGGGCACTGAAGCTTTCTTT
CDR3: CASSLLTGGTEAFF

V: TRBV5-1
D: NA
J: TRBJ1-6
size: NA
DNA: TGCGCCAGCAGCTTGGTCCCCTTAAAACAGGGAGATAATTCACCCCTCCACTTT
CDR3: CASSLVPLKQGDNSPLHF

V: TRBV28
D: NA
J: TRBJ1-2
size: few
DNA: TGTGCCAGCAGTTCCCCTCAGGCAGGCCTCTATGGCTACACCTTC
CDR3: CASSSPQAGLYGYTF

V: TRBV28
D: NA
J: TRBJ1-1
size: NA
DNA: TGTGCCAGCAGTGGGCATGGGGGGCGGGGAGCTTTCTTT
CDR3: CASSGHGGRGAFF

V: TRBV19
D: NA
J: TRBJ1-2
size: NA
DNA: TGTGCCAGTAGAGGAACAGGGCGTAACTATGGCTACACCTTC
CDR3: CASRGTGRNYGYTF